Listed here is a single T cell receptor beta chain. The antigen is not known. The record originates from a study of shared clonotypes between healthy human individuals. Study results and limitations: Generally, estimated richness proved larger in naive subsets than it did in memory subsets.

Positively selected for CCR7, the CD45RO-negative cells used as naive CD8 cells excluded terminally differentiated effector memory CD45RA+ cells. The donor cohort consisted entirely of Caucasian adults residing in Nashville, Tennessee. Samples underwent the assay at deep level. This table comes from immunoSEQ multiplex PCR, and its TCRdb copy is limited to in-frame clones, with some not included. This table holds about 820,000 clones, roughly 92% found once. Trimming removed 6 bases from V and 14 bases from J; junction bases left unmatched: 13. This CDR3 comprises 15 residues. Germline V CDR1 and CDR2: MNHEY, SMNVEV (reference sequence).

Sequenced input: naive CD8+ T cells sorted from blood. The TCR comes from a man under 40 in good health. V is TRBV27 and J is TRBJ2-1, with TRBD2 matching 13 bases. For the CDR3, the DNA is TGTGCCAGCAGACGGACTAGCGGGAGCCCAACTTCGGAGTTCTTC. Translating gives CASRRTSGSPTSEFF.